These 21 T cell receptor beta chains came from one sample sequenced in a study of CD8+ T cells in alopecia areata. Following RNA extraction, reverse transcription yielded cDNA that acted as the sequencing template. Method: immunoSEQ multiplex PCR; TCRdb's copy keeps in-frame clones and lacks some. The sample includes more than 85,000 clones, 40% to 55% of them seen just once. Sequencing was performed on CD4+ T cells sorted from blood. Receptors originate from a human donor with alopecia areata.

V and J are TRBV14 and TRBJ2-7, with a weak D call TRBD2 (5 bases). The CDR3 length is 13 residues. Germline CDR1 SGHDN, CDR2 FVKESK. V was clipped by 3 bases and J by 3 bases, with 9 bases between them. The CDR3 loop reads CASSHYRGYEQYF. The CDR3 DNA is TGTGCCAGCAGCCACTATCGGGGCTACGAGCAGTACTTC.

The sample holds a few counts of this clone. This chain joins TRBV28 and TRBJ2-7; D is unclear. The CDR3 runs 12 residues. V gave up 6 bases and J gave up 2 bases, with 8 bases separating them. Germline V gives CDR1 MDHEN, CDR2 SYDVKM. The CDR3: CASSITTYEQYF. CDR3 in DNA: TGTGCCAGCAGCATTACGACCTACGAGCAGTACTTC.

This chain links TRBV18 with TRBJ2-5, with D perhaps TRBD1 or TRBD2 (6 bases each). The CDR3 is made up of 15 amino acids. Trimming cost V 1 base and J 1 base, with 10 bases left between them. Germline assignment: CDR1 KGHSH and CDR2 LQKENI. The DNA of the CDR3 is TGTGCCAGCTCACCACAAGGGGGGCGCCAAGAGACCCAGTACTTC. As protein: CASSPQGGRQETQYF.

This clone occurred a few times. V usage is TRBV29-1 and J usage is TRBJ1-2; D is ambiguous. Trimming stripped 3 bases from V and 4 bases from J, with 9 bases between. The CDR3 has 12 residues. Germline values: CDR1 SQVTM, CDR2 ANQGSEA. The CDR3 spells CSVEEGTYGYTF. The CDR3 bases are TGCAGCGTTGAGGAAGGCACCTATGGCTACACCTTC.

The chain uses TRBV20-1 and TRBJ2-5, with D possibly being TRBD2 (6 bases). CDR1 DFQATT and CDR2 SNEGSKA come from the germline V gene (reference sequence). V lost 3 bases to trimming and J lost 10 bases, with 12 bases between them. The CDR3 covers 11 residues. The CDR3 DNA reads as TGCAGTGCTAGCGGCCCGGGGGACCAGTACTTC. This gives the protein CSASGPGDQYF.

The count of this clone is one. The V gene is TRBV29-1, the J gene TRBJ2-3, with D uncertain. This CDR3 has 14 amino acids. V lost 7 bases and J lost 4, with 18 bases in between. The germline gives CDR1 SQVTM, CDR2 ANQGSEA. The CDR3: CSAADWILADTQYF. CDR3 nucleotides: TGCAGCGCTGCCGACTGGATCCTGGCAGATACGCAGTATTTT.

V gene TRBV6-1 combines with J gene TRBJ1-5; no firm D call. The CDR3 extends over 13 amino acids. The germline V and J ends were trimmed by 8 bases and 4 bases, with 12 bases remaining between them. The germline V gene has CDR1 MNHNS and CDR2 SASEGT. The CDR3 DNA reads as TGTGCCAGCGGATGGGGATCAAATCAGCCCCAGCATTTT. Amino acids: CASGWGSNQPQHF.

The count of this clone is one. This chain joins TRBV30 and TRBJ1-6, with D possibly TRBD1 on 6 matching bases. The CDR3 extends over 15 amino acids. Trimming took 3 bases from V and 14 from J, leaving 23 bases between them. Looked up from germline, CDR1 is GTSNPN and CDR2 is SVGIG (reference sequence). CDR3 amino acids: CAWSRAGTHATTLHF. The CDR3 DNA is TGTGCCTGGAGCCGAGCCGGGACACACGCGACAACCCTCCACTTT. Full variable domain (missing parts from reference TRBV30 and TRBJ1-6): SQTIHQWPATLVQPVGSPLSLECTVEGTSNPNLYWYRQAAGRGLQLLFYSVGIGQISSEVPQNLSASRPQDRQFILSSKKLLLSDSGFYLCAWSRAGTHATTLHFGNGTRLTVT.

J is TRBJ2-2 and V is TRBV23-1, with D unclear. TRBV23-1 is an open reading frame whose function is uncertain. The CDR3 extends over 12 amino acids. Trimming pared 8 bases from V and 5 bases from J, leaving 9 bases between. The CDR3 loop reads CASSLGTGELFF. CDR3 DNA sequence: TGCGCCAGCTCCCTTGGGACCGGGGAGCTGTTTTTT.

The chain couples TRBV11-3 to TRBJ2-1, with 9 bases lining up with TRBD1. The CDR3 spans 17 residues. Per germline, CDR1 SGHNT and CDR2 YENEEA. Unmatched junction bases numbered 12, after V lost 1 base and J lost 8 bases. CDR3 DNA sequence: TGTGCCAGCAGCTTAGGCTACAGGACAGGGGTCGGAGATGAGCAGTTCTTC. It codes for CASSLGYRTGVGDEQFF. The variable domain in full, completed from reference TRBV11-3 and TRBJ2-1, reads EAGVVQSPRYKIIEKKQPVAFWCNPISGHNTLYWYLQNLGQGPELLIRYENEEAVDDSQLPKDRFSAERLKGVDSTLKIQPAELGDSAVYLCASSLGYRTGVGDEQFFGPGTRLTVL.

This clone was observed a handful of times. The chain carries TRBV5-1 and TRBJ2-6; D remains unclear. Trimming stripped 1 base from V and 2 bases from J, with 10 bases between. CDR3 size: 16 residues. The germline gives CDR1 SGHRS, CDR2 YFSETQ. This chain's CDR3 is CASSLRLIAGANVLTF. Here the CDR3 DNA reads TGCGCCAGCAGCTTGCGACTTATCGCTGGGGCCAACGTCCTGACTTTC. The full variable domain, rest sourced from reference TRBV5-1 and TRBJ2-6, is KAGVTQTPRYLIKTRGQQVTLSCSPISGHRSVSWYQQTPGQGLQFLFEYFSETQRNKGNFPGRFSGRQFSNSRSEMNVSTLELGDSALYLCASSLRLIAGANVLTFGAGSRLTVL.

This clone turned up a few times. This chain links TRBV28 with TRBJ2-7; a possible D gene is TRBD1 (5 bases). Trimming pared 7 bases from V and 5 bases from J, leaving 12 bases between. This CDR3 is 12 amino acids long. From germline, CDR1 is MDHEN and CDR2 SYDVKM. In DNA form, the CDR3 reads TGTGCCAGCAAGATAGGGGATCACGAGCAGTACTTC. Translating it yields CASKIGDHEQYF. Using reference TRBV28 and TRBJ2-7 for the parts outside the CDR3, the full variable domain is DVKVTQSSRYLVKRTGEKVFLECVQDMDHENMFWYRQDPGLGLRLIYFSYDVKMKEKGDIPEGYSVSREKKERFSLILESASTNQTSMYLCASKIGDHEQYFGPGTRLTVT.

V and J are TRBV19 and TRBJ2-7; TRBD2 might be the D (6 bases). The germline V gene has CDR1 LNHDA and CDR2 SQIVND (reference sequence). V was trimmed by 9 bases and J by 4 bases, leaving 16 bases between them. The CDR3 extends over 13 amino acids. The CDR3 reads CASGSPSTYEQYF. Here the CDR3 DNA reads TGTGCCAGCGGGAGCCCCAGTACGTACGAGCAGTACTTC.

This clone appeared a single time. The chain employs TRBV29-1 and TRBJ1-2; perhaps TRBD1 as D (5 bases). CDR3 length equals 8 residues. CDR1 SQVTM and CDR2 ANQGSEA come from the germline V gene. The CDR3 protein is CSGGGYTF. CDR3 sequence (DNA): TGCAGTGGGGGAGGCTACACCTTC.

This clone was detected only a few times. In nucleotides, the CDR3 is TGTGCCAGCAGCTTTGGGGGTCAGAACACTGAAGCTTTCTTT. Amino acid sequence: CASSFGGQNTEAFF. The chain couples TRBV7-9 to TRBJ1-1; D is perhaps TRBD1 (5 bases). In germline, CDR1 is SEHNR, CDR2 FQNEAQ (reference sequence). V was clipped by 3 bases and J by 1 base, with 9 bases between them. This CDR3 is 14 amino acids long.

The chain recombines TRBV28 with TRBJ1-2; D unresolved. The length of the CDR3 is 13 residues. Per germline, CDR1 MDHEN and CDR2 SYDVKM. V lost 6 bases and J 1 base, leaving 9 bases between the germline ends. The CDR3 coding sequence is TGTGCCAGCAGCTCCGGATTTAACTATGGCTACACCTTC. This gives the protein CASSSGFNYGYTF.

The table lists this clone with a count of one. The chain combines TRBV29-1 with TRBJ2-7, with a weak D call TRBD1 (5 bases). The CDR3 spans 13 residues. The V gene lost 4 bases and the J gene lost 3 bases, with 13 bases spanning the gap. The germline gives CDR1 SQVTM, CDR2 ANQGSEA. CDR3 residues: CSVALRQLYEQYF. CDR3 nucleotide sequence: TGCAGCGTTGCCCTGCGACAGCTCTACGAGCAGTACTTC.

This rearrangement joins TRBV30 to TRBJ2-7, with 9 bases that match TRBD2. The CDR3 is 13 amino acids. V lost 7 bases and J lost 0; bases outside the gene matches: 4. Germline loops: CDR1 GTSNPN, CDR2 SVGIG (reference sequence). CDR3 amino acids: CAFSGGPSYEQYF. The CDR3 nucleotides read TGTGCCTTCAGCGGGGGGCCCTCCTACGAGCAGTACTTC.

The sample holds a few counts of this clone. In DNA, the CDR3 is TGTGCCAGCAGCGTCGGAACAGGGGATGAGACCCAGTACTTC. Its protein is CASSVGTGDETQYF. The chain recombines TRBV9 with TRBJ2-5; 7 nucleotides match TRBD1. The CDR3 has 14 residues. With V trimmed by 2 bases and J by 5 bases, 6 bases remained unmatched. Per the germline V gene, CDR1 is SGDLS and CDR2 is YYNGEE.

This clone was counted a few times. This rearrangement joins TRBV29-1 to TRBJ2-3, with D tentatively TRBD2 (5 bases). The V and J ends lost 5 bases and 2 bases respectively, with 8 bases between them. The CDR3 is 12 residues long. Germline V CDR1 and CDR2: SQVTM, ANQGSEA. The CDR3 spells CSVWRYTDTQYF. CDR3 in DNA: TGCAGCGTTTGGAGGTACACAGATACGCAGTATTTT.

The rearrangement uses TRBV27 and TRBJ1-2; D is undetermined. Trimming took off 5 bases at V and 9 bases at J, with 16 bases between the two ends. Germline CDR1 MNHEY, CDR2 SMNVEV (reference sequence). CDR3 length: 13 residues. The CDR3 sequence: CASSPEIRESYTF. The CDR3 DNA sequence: TGTGCCAGCAGTCCAGAAATAAGGGAAAGCTACACCTTC.